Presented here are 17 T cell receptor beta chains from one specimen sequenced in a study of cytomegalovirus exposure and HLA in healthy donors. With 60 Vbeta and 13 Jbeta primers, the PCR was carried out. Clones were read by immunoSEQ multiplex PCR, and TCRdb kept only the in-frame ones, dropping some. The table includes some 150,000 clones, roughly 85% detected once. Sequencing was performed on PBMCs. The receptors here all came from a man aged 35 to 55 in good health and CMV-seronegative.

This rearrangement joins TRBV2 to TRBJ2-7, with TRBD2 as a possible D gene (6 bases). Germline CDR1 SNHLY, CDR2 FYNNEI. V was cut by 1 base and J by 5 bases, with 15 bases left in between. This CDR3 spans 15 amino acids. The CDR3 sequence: CASSEVGGRGNEQYF. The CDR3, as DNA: TGTGCCAGCAGTGAAGTGGGGGGAAGGGGCAACGAGCAGTACTTC.

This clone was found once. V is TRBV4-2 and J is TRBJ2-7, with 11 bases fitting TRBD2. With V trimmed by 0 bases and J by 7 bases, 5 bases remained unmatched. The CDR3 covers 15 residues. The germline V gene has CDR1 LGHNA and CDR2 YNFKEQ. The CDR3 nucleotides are TGTGCCAGCAGCCAAGAACTAGCGGGAGTATCTGAGCAGTACTTC. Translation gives CASSQELAGVSEQYF.

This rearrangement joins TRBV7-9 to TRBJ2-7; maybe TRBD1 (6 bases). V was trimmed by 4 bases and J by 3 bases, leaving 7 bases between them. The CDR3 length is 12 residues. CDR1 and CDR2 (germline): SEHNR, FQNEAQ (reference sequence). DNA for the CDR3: TGTGCCAGCAGCTCCAGGGGCTACGAGCAGTACTTC. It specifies CASSSRGYEQYF.

For the CDR3, the DNA is TGTGCCAGCAGCTTTCTCGTCTCAGGGTACCAGTACTTC. This translates into CASSFLVSGYQYF. The V gene is TRBV5-4, the J gene TRBJ2-7; TRBD1 might be the D (5 bases). V lost 2 bases to trimming and J lost 10 bases, with 16 bases between them. The CDR3 runs 13 residues. Germline assignment: CDR1 SGHNT and CDR2 YYREEE (reference sequence).

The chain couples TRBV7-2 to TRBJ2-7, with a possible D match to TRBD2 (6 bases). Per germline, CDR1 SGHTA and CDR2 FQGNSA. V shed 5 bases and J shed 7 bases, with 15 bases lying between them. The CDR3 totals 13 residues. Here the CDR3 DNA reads TGTGCCAGCAGCCCGCGGGGCTCGGGGGAGCAGTACTTC. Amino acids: CASSPRGSGEQYF.

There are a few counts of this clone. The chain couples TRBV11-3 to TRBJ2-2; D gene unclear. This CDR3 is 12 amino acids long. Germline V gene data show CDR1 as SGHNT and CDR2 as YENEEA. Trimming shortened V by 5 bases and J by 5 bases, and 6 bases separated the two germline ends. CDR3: CASSTSTGELFF. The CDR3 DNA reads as TGTGCCAGCAGCACAAGTACCGGGGAGCTGTTTTTT.

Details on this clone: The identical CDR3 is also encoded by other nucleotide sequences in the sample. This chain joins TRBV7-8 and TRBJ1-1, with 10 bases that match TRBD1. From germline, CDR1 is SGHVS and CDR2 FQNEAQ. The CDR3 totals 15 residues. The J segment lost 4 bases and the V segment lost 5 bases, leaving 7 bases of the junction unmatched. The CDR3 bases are TGTGCCAGCAGCCCAGGGACAGGGGTAGGCACTGAAGCTTTCTTT. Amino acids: CASSPGTGVGTEAFF.

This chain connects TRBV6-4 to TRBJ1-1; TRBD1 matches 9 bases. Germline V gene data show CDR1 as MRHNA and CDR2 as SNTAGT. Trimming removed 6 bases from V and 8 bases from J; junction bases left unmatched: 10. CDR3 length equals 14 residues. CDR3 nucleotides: TGTGCCAGCAGCACCCTTCTAGGACAGGGGGAAGCTTTCTTT. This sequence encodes CASSTLLGQGEAFF.

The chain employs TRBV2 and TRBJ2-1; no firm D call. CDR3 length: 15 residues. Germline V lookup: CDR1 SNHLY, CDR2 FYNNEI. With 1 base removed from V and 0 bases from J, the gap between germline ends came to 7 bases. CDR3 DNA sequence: TGTGCCAGCAGTGAAGATTTCCACTCCTACAATGAGCAGTTCTTC. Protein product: CASSEDFHSYNEQFF.

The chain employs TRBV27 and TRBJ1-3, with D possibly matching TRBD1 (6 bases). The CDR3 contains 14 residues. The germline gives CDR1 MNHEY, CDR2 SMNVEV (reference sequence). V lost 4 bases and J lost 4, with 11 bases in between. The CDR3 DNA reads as TGTGCCAGCAGTTCTCTGGGACAAGGAAACACCATATATTTT. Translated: CASSSLGQGNTIYF.

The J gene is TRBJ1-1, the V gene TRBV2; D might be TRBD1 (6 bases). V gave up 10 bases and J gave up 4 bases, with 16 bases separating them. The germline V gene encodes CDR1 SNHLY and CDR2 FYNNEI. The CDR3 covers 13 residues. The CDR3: CAIKGGEITEAFF. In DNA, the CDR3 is TGTGCCATCAAGGGGGGGGAGATCACTGAAGCTTTCTTT.

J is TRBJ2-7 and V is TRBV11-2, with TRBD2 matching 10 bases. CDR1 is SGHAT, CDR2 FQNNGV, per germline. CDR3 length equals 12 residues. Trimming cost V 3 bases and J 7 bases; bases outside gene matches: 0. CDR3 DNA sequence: TGTGCCAGCAGCTTTAGCGGGAGGGAGCAGTACTTC. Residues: CASSFSGREQYF.

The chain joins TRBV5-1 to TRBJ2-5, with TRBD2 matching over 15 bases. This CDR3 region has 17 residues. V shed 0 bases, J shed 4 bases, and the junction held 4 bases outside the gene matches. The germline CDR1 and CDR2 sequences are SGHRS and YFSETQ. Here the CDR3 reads CASSLGGTSGRRETQYF. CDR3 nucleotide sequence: TGCGCCAGCAGCTTGGGGGGGACTAGCGGGAGGCGAGAGACCCAGTACTTC.

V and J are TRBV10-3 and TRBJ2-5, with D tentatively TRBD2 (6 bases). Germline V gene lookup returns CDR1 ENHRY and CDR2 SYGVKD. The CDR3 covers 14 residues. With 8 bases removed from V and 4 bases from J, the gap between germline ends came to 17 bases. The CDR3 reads CAIRVTGELETQYF. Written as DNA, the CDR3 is TGTGCCATCCGGGTCACGGGAGAATTAGAGACCCAGTACTTC.

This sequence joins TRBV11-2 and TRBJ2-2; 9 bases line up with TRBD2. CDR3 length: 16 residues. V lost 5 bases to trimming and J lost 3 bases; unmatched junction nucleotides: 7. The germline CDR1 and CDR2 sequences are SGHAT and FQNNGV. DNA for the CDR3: TGTGCCAGCAGCCCCCTCGGCGGGGGGGACACCGGGGAGCTGTTTTTT. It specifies CASSPLGGGDTGELFF.

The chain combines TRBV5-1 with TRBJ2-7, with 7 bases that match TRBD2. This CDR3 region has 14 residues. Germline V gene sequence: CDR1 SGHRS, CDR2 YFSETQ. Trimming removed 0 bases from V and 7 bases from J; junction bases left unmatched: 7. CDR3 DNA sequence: TGCGCCAGCAGCTTGGGCGAGCGGGAAGGAGAGCAGTACTTC. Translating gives CASSLGEREGEQYF. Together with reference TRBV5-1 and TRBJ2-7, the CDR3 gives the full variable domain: KAGVTQTPRYLIKTRGQQVTLSCSPISGHRSVSWYQQTPGQGLQFLFEYFSETQRNKGNFPGRFSGRQFSNSRSEMNVSTLELGDSALYLCASSLGEREGEQYFGPGTRLTVT.

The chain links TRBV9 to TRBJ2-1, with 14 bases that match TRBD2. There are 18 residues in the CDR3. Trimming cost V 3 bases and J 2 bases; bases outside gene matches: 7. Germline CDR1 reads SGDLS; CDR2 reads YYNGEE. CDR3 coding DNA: TGTGCCAGCAGCGGCGGGACTAGCGGGAGACGGACCTACAATGAGCAGTTCTTC. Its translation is CASSGGTSGRRTYNEQFF.